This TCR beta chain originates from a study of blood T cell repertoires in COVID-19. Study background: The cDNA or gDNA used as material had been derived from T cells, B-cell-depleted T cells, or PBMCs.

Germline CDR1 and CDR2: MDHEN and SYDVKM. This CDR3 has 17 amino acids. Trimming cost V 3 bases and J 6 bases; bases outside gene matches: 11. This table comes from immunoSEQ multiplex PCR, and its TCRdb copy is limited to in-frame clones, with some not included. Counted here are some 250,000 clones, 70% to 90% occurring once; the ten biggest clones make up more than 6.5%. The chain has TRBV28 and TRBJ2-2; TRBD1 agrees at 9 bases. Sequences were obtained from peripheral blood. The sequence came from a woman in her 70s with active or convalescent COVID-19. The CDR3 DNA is TGTGCCAGCAGTTTGATTGCGGGACAGGGTTGGTCCGGGGAGCTGTTTTTT. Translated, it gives CASSLIAGQGWSGELFF.